Sequencing of this TCR beta chain was carried out in a study of cytomegalovirus exposure and HLA in healthy donors. General study points: Later examination showed HLA-associated TCR beta chains had greater clonal expansion than equally common others. Prior analysis indicated that the majority of TCR beta V segments exhibited productivity approximately 87% or approximately 30% of the time. Some V segments, including TRBV6-2 and TRBV6-3, were excluded as indistinguishable. Specific recognition of CMV antigens was confirmed in vitro for a few chains (all CMV-associated).

As regards this clone: No antigen is known for it.

Germline CDR1 SGHDN, CDR2 FVKESK. The CDR3 loop spans 13 amino acids. V was pared by 5 bases and J by 2 bases, with 10 bases between. The study ran its PCR with 60 Vbeta and 13 Jbeta primers. Measured with immunoSEQ multiplex PCR; TCRdb has only the in-frame clones, and not every one. The table includes around 110,000 clones, 81% detected once. The sequencing input was PBMCs. The origin of this receptor is a woman aged 25 to 39 in good health and CMV-seronegative. The V gene is TRBV14, the J gene TRBJ2-7; D gene unclear. The CDR3 DNA reads as TGTGCCAGCAGCACACGGAGCGCCTACGAGCAGTACTTC. Its translation is CASSTRSAYEQYF.